Sequencing of this TCR beta chain was carried out in a study of blood T cell repertoires in COVID-19. At the level of the study: Collection of acute and convalescent COVID-19 samples took place in the United States, Italy and Spain. PBMCs, B-cell-depleted T cells, or T cells provided the cDNA or gDNA that made up the material.

Participants, about 18 to 100 years old, spanned approximately 25 US areas. Recovered Cohort 3 donors showed two negative PCRs, clearance, or symptom resolution. A single count supports this clone. The data were produced by immunoSEQ multiplex PCR, yet TCRdb's version contains in-frame clones alone and is incomplete. This table has around 470,000 clones, 80% to 95% appearing once. The sample consisted of PBMCs or T cells enriched from blood (not recorded which). This clonotype was sampled from a man between 18 and 35 years old who had recovered from COVID-19.

In DNA form, the CDR3 reads TGTGCCAGCAGTGAAGCTGGCGGAACCTATGGCTACACCTTC. This codes for CASSEAGGTYGYTF. The chain employs TRBV6-1 and TRBJ1-2; D ambiguous. The CDR3 is 14 amino acids. Trimming cost V 0 bases and J 4 bases, with 9 bases left between them. Per the germline V gene, CDR1 is MNHNS and CDR2 is SASEGT.